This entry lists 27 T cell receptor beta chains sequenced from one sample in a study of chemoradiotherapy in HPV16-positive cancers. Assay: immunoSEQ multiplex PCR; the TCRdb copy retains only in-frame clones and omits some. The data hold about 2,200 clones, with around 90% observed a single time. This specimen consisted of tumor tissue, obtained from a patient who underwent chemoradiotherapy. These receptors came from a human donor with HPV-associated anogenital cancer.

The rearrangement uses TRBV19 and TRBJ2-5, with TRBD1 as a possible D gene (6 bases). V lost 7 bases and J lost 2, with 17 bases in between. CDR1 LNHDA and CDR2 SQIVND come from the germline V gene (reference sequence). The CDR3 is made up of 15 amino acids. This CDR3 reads CASTDLSTGQETQYF. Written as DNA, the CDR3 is TGTGCCAGTACCGACTTATCGACAGGACAAGAGACCCAGTACTTC.

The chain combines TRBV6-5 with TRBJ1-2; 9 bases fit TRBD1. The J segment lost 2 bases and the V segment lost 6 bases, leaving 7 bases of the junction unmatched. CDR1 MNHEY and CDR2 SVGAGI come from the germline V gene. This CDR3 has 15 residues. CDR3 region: CASRQRTGANYGYTF. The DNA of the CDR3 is TGTGCCAGCAGGCAGAGGACAGGGGCGAACTATGGCTACACCTTC.

For the CDR3, the DNA is TGTGCCAGTAGCCTTACAGGGGGGGGTTACAATCAGCCCCAGCATTTT. The encoded protein is CASSLTGGGYNQPQHF. The chain combines TRBV19 with TRBJ1-5, with TRBD1 matching 8 bases. The junction had 10 bases not matched to a gene; V was cut back by 6 bases and J by 3 bases. CDR1 and CDR2 (germline): LNHDA, SQIVND (reference sequence). This CDR3 contains 16 residues.

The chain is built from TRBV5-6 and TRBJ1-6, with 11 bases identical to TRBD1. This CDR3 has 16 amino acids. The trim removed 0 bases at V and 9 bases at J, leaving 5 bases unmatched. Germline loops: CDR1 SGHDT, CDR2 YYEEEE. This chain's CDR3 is CASSLGTGGSGSPLHF. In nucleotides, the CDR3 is TGTGCCAGCAGCTTGGGGACAGGGGGCTCTGGTTCACCCCTCCACTTT.

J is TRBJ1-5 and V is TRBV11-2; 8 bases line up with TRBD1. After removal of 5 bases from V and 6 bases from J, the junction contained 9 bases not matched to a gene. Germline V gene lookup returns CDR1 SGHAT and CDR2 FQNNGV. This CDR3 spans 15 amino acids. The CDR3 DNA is TGTGCCAGCAGCCCTACCGGACAGGGAGGTCAGCCCCAGCATTTT. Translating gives CASSPTGQGGQPQHF.

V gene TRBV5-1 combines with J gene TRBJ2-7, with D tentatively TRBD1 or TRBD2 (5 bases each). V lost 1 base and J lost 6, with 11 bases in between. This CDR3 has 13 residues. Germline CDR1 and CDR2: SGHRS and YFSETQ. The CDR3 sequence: CASSLRDAGEQYF. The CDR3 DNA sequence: TGCGCCAGCAGCTTGAGGGACGCTGGCGAGCAGTACTTC.

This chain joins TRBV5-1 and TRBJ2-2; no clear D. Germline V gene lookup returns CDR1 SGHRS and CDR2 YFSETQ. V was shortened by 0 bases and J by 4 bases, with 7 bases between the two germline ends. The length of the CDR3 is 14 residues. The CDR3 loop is CASSLVGSTGELFF. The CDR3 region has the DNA TGCGCCAGCAGCTTGGTGGGTAGCACCGGGGAGCTGTTTTTT. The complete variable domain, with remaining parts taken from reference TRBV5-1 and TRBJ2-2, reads KAGVTQTPRYLIKTRGQQVTLSCSPISGHRSVSWYQQTPGQGLQFLFEYFSETQRNKGNFPGRFSGRQFSNSRSEMNVSTLELGDSALYLCASSLVGSTGELFFGEGSRLTVL.

The CDR3 bases are TGTGCCAGTAGTATACTGGGGGCTAATTCACCCCTCCACTTT. It yields the protein CASSILGANSPLHF. This chain links TRBV19 with TRBJ1-6; D is perhaps TRBD1 (6 bases). The CDR3 is made up of 14 amino acids. V lost 2 bases and J 6 bases, leaving 8 bases between the germline ends. Germline V gene sequence: CDR1 LNHDA, CDR2 SQIVND (reference sequence).

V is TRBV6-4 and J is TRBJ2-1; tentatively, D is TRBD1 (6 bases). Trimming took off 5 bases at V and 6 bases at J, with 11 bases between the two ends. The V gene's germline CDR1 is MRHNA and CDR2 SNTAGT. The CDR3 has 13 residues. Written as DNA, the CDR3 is TGTGCCAGCAGTCACACAGGGTTCAATGAGCAGTTCTTC. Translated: CASSHTGFNEQFF.

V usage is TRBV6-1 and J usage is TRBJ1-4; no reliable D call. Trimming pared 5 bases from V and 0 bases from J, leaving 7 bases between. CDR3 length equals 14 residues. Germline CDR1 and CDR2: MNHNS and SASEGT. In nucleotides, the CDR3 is TGTGCCAGCAGTAACTTTGCAACTAATGAAAAACTGTTTTTT. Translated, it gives CASSNFATNEKLFF.

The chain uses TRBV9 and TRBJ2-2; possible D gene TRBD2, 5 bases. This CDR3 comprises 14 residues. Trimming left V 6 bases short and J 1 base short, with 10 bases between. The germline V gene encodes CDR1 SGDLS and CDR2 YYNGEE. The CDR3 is CASTYAGNTGELFF. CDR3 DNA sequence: TGTGCCAGCACTTACGCGGGGAACACCGGGGAGCTGTTTTTT.

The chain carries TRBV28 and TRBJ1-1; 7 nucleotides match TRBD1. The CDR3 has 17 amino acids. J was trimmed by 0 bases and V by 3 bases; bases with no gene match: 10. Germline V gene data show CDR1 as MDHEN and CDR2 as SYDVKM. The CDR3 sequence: CASSFGDRVDMNTEAFF. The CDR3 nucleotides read TGTGCCAGCAGTTTCGGCGACAGGGTCGATATGAACACTGAAGCTTTCTTT.

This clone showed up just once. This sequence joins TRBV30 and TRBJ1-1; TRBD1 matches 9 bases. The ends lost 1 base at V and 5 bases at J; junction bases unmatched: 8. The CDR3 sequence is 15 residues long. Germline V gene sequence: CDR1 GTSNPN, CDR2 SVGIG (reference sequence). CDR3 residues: CAWSGKDRGVTEAFF. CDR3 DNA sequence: TGTGCCTGGAGTGGAAAGGACAGGGGAGTGACTGAAGCTTTCTTT.

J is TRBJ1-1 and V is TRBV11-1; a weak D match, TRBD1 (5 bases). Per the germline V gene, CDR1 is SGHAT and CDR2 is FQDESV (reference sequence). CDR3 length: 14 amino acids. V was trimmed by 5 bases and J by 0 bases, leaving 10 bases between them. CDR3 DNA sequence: TGTGCCAGCAGCCACAGGATGCTGAACACTGAAGCTTTCTTT. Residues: CASSHRMLNTEAFF.

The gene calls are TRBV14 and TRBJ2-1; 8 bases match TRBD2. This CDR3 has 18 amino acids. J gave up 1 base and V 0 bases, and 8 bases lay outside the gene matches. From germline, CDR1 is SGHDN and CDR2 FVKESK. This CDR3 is CASSQDPAGVRSYNEQFF. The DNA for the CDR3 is TGTGCCAGCAGCCAAGACCCAGCGGGGGTACGGTCCTACAATGAGCAGTTCTTC.

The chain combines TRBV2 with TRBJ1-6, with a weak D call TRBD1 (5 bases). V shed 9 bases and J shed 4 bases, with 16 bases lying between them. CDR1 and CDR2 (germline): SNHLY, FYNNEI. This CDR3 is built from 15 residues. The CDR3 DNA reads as TGTGCCAGTGGAACCCCCCGACAGTATAATTCACCCCTCCACTTT. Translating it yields CASGTPRQYNSPLHF.

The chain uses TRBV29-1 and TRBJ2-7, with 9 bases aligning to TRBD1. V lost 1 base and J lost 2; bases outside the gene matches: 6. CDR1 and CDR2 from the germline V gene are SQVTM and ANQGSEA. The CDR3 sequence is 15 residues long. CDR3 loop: CSVEVGTGSPYEQYF. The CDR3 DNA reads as TGCAGCGTTGAAGTGGGGACAGGGTCTCCCTACGAGCAGTACTTC.

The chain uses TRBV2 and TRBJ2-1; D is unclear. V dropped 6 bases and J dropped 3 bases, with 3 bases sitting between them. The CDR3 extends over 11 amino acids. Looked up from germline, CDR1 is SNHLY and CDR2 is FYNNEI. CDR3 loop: CASRDYNEQFF. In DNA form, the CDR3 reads TGTGCCAGCAGGGACTACAATGAGCAGTTCTTC.

The CDR3 protein is CASSEGIGGGVDTQYF. CDR3 DNA: TGTGCCAGCAGTGAGGGAATTGGAGGGGGCGTAGATACGCAGTATTTT. The V and J genes are TRBV6-4 and TRBJ2-3, with D tentatively TRBD1 (7 bases). The CDR3 extends over 16 amino acids. V dropped 3 bases and J dropped 5 bases, with 18 bases sitting between them. Germline loops: CDR1 MRHNA, CDR2 SNTAGT.

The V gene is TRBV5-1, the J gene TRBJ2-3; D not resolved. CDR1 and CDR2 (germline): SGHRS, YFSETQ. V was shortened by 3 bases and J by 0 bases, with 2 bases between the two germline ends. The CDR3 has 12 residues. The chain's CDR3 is CASSYSTDTQYF. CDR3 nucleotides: TGCGCCAGCAGCTATAGCACAGATACGCAGTATTTT.

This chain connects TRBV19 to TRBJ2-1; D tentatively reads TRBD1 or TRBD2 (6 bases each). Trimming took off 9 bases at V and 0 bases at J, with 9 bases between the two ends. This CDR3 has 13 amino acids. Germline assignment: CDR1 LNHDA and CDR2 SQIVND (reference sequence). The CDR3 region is CASGGHSYNEQFF. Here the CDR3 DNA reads TGTGCCAGCGGGGGCCACTCCTACAATGAGCAGTTCTTC.

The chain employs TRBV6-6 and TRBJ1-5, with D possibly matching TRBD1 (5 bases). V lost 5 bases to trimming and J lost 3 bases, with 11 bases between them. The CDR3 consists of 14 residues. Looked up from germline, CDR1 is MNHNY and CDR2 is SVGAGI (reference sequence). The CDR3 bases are TGTGCCAGCAGTCGCGCCGGGACCAATCAGCCCCAGCATTTT. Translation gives CASSRAGTNQPQHF.

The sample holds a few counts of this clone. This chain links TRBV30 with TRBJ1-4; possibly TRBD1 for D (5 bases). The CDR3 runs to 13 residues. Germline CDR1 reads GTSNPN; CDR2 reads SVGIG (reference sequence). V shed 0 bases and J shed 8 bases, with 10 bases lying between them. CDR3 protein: CAWSVGGWEKLFF. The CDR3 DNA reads TGTGCCTGGAGTGTCGGGGGTTGGGAAAAACTGTTTTTT.

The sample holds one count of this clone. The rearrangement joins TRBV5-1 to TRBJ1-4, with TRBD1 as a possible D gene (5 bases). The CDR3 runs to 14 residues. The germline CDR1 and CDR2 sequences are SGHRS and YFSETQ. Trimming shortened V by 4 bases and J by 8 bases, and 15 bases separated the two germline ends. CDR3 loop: CASSPGGGSEKLFF. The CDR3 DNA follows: TGCGCCAGCAGCCCCGGGGGAGGGAGCGAAAAACTGTTTTTT. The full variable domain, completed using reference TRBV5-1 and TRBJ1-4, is KAGVTQTPRYLIKTRGQQVTLSCSPISGHRSVSWYQQTPGQGLQFLFEYFSETQRNKGNFPGRFSGRQFSNSRSEMNVSTLELGDSALYLCASSPGGGSEKLFFGSGTQLSVL.

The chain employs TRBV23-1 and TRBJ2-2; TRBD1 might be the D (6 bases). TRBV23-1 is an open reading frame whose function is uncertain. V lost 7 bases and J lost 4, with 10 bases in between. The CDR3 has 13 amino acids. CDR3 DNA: TGCGCCAGCACCACAGGGATCACCGGGGAGCTGTTTTTT. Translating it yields CASTTGITGELFF.

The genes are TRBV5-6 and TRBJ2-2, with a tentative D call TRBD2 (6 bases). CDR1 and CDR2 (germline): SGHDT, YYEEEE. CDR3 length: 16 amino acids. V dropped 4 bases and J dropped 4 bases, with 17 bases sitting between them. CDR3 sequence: CASSAPGTGPTGELFF. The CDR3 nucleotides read TGTGCCAGCAGCGCGCCCGGGACTGGGCCCACCGGGGAGCTGTTTTTT.

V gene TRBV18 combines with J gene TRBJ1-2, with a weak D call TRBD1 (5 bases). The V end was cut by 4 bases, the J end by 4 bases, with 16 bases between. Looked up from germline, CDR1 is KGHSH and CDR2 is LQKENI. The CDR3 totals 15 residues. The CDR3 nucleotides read TGTGCCAGCTCACTCCACGTGGGGGTGGGCTATGGCTACACCTTC. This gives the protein CASSLHVGVGYGYTF.